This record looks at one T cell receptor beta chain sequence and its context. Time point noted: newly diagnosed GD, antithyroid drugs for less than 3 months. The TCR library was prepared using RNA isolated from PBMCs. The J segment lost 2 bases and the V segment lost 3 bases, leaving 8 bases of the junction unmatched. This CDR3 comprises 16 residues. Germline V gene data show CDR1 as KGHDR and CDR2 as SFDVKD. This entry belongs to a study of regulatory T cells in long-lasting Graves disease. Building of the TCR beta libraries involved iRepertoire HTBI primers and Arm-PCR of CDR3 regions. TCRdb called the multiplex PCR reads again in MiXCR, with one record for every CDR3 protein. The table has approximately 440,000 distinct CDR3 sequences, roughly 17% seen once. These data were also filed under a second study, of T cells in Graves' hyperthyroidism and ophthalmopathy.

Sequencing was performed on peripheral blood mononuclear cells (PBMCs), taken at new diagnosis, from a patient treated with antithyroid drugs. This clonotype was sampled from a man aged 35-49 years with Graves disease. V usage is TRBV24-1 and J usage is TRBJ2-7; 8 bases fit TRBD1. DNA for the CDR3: TGTGCCACCAGTGATACTACAGGGGGTAGGACCTACGAGCAGTACTTC. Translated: CATSDTTGGRTYEQYF.